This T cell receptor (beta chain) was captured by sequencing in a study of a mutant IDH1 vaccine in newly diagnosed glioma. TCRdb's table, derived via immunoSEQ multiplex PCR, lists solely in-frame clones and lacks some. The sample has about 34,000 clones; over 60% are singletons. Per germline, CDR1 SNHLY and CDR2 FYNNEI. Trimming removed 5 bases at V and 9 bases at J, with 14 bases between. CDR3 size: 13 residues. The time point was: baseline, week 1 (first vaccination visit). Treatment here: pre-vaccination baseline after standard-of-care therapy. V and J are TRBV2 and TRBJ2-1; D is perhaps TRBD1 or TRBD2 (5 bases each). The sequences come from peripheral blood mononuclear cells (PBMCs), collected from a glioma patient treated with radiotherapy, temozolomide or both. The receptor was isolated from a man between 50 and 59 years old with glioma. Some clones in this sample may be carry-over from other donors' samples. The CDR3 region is CASSLGPFAEQFF. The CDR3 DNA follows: TGTGCCAGCAGTCTGGGACCCTTTGCTGAGCAGTTCTTC.